These T cell receptor beta chains were read from a single sample in a study of cytomegalovirus exposure and HLA in healthy donors. Method: immunoSEQ multiplex PCR; TCRdb's copy keeps in-frame clones and lacks some. This sample lists more than 50,000 clones; its ten largest clones have around 6.5%. Sequencing was performed on PBMCs. These receptors came from a woman aged 40 to 55 in good health and CMV-seronegative. CDR3s include the opening cysteine and the closing phenylalanine or tryptophan. The D gene is left open where the match is weak.

j_gene | d_gene | v_gene | CDR3nt | CDR3aa
TRBJ1-4 | . | TRBV28 | TGTGCCAGCAGTCCCTCAACAGGGATAGCTAATGAAAAACTGTTTTTT | CASSPSTGIANEKLFF
TRBJ2-3 | TRBD1 | TRBV30 | TGTGCCTGGAGTGCCAGGGGGTTTGTCACAGATACGCAGTATTTT | CAWSARGFVTDTQYF
TRBJ2-3 | TRBD2 | TRBV4-3 | TGCGCCAGCAGCCCGTCAAGCGGGAGCGGCACAGATACGCAGTATTTT | CASSPSSGSGTDTQYF
TRBJ2-1 | TRBD2 | TRBV5-1 | TGCGCCAGCAGCACTGGACTAGCGCTCAATGAGCAGTTCTTC | CASSTGLALNEQFF
TRBJ2-2 | . | TRBV19 | TGTGCCAGTAGTATTGCCTCACTGAACACCGGGGAGCTGTTTTTT | CASSIASLNTGELFF
TRBJ2-5 | TRBD2 | TRBV25-1 | TGTGCCAGCAGTGGAGGAGGGCGGGAGTGGGTAGAGACCCAGTACTTC | CASSGGGREWVETQYF
TRBJ1-1 | TRBD1 | TRBV7-3 | TGTGCCAGCAGCCCCTCGGACAGGGGACTGAACACTGAAGCTTTCTTT | CASSPSDRGLNTEAFF
TRBJ1-1 | TRBD1 | TRBV19 | TGTGCCAGTAGTATTTTCGGGACAGCGAGAACAGGGACTGAAGCTTTCTTT | CASSIFGTARTGTEAFF
TRBJ1-2 | . | TRBV20-1 | TGCAGCTTGAGCAGGGGTCATGGCTACACCTTC | CSLSRGHGYTF
TRBJ2-1 | TRBD2 | TRBV4-3 | TGCGCCAGCAGCCAGGGACTAGCGGGAGGGGTAAATGAGCAGTTCTTC | CASSQGLAGGVNEQFF
TRBJ1-6 | . | TRBV5-1 | TGCGCCAGCAGCTTGACCCGAGATTCACCCCTCCACTTT | CASSLTRDSPLHF
TRBJ2-5 | . | TRBV5-1 | TGCGCCAGCAGCTTGGCGAGGGCAGAAGAGACCCAGTACTTC | CASSLARAEETQYF
TRBJ2-2 | TRBD2 | TRBV6-5 | TGTGCCAGCAGTTACTCGAGACTAGCGGACACCGGGGAGCTGTTTTTT | CASSYSRLADTGELFF
TRBJ1-5 | TRBD1 | TRBV7-8 | TGTGCCAGCAGCTTCTCGACAGGGTCCGCGGGCAATCAGCCCCAGCATTTT | CASSFSTGSAGNQPQHF
TRBJ2-5 | . | TRBV10-3 | TGTGCCATTGGGGTTGGTGGGGAGTCGGTCCAGTACTTC | CAIGVGGESVQYF
TRBJ1-1 | . | TRBV18 | TGTGCCAGCTCAGAAGAGGAGAACACTGAAGCTTTCTTT | CASSEEENTEAFF
TRBJ2-7 | . | TRBV7-2 | TGTGCCAGCACTAGAGGTCAGGCGGGAATCGAGCAGTACTTC | CASTRGQAGIEQYF
TRBJ1-2 | . | TRBV5-1 | TGCGCCAGCAGCTTGGGAGGCAGGGACTATGGCTACACCTTC | CASSLGGRDYGYTF
TRBJ2-2 | . | TRBV11-3 | TGTGCCAGCAGCTCCCGACAGGTACCCACCGGGGAGCTGTTTTTT | CASSSRQVPTGELFF
TRBJ2-7 | . | TRBV6-5 | TGTGCCAGCAGTTACTCAGGGGAGGTCGGCGAGCAGTACTTC | CASSYSGEVGEQYF
TRBJ2-6 | TRBD2 | TRBV2 | TGTGCCAGCAGGGCGGGAGATGGGGCCAACGTCCTGACTTTC | CASRAGDGANVLTF
TRBJ2-5 | TRBD1 | TRBV18 | TGTGCCAGCTCACCCGCGACAGGGCAGGGGAAGAACCAGTACTTC | CASSPATGQGKNQYF
TRBJ2-7 | TRBD1 | TRBV6-5 | TGTGCCAGCAGACAGGGACAGAACTACGAGCAGTACTTC | CASRQGQNYEQYF
TRBJ2-7 | . | TRBV5-1 | TGCGCCAGCAGCTCGAAAGACAGTACCGAGATCTACGAGCAGTACTTC | CASSSKDSTEIYEQYF
TRBJ1-2 | TRBD1 | TRBV6-1 | TGTGCCATAACTAGGTCAGGGGGCACTAACTATGGCTACACCTTC | CAITRSGGTNYGYTF
TRBJ2-3 | TRBD2 | TRBV7-9 | TGTGCCAGCAGCTCCAGCGGGAACACAGATACGCAGTATTTT | CASSSSGNTDTQYF
TRBJ1-5 | . | TRBV6-1 | TGTGCCAGCAGTGAAATCGGGGGAGTTAGCAATCAGCCCCAGCATTTT | CASSEIGGVSNQPQHF
TRBJ2-7 | . | TRBV30 | TGTGCCTGGAGTGAGGGGCTCTTCGCCTACGAGCAGTACTTC | CAWSEGLFAYEQYF
TRBJ1-2 | TRBD1 | TRBV9 | TGTGCCAGCAGCGTGGACAGGGGGCAGGTGAATGGCTACACCTTC | CASSVDRGQVNGYTF
TRBJ1-2 | TRBD1 | TRBV4-1 | TGCGCCAGCAGCCTCAAGGACAGGGATCACTATGGCTACACCTTC | CASSLKDRDHYGYTF
TRBJ2-5 | . | TRBV28 | TGTGCCAGCAGTTTTATAATGGAGGCCCAGTACTTC | CASSFIMEAQYF
TRBJ1-3 | TRBD1 | TRBV2 | TGTGCCAGCAGGGCAGGGGGCTCTGGAAACACCATATATTTT | CASRAGGSGNTIYF
TRBJ2-1 | TRBD2 | TRBV18 | TGTGCCAGCTCCCCAAGCGGGGCTGACAATGAGCAGTTCTTC | CASSPSGADNEQFF
TRBJ2-2 | TRBD2 | TRBV19 | TGTGCCAGTAGGACTAGCGGGAGTTCGAACACCGGGGAGCTGTTTTTT | CASRTSGSSNTGELFF
TRBJ2-2 | . | TRBV9 | TGTGCCAGCAGCGTCGGAGGGATTAGCACCGGGGAGCTGTTTTTT | CASSVGGISTGELFF
TRBJ1-1 | . | TRBV6-5 | TGTGCCAGCAGTAGACTCGAGAACACTGAAGCTTTCTTT | CASSRLENTEAFF
TRBJ1-2 | . | TRBV6-5 | TGTGCCAGCAGTTACTCGAGACAGACGCACTATGGCTACACCTTC | CASSYSRQTHYGYTF
TRBJ2-7 | TRBD2 | TRBV19 | TGTGCCAGCATACTAGCGGGAGACGACGAGCAGTACTTC | CASILAGDDEQYF
TRBJ2-1 | . | TRBV10-3 | TGTGCCATCAGTGGGGCCGATACCGACAATGAGCAGTTCTTC | CAISGADTDNEQFF
TRBJ2-5 | TRBD2 | TRBV6-6 | TGTGCCAGCAGACGGACTAGCGGGGATCAACAAGAGACCCAGTACTTC | CASRRTSGDQQETQYF
TRBJ1-2 | TRBD1 | TRBV20-1 | TGCAGTGCAGCCAGGGGGTCGGGCTACACCTTC | CSAARGSGYTF
TRBJ1-2 | . | TRBV19 | TGTGCCAGTAGTATTCAGGACATCGGCTATGGCTACACCTTC | CASSIQDIGYGYTF